The text below deals with one T cell receptor beta chain. Its antigen is currently unknown. The CDR3 sequence is 15 residues long. V trimming: 0 bases; J trimming: 2 bases; junction bases outside the gene matches: 1. Germline V CDR1 and CDR2: SQVTM, ANQGSEA. The data belong to a study of CD8+ T cells in alopecia areata. Once RNA had been extracted, it was reverse transcribed into cDNA to act as the sequencing template. Sequenced by immunoSEQ multiplex PCR; TCRdb stores in-frame clones only, minus some. The table includes more than 140,000 clones, 85% to 90% detected once. Treatment noted: oral pan-JAK inhibitor, 5-10 mg twice daily. Study outcomes and limitations: Significant decreases in scalp clonality and expanded CD8+ clones followed tofacitinib treatment.

The input for sequencing was CD8+ T cells sorted from blood, taken at week 4, from a patient treated with tofacitinib. The TCR sequence derives from a human donor with alopecia areata. This chain links TRBV29-1 with TRBJ1-5; the match to TRBD1 covers 10 bases. The CDR3 is CSVEEGTGGNQPQHF. CDR3 bases: TGCAGCGTTGAAGAAGGGACAGGGGGCAATCAGCCCCAGCATTTT.